One sample yielded the 5 T cell receptor beta chains listed below, sequenced in a study of control samples from healthy donors and cancer patients. Some clones are missing from TCRdb's copy, which holds only in-frame ones; the method was immunoSEQ multiplex PCR. The sample carries some 150,000 clones, nearly 95% recorded once. The sequenced material came from blood. The receptors originated from a man in his fifties in good health.

The chain employs TRBV21-1 and TRBJ1-5. TRBV21-1 is classified as a pseudogene. This CDR3 contains 19 residues. The CDR3 region is CASTLRYPYGQHLNQPQHF. For the CDR3, the DNA is TGTGCCAGCACCCTTCGGTACCCCTACGGGCAGCACCTCAATCAGCCCCAGCATTTT.

The chain carries TRBV10-3 and TRBJ1-3, with D perhaps TRBD1 (5 bases). V was clipped by 6 bases and J by 3 bases, with 15 bases between them. The CDR3 is 15 amino acids. CDR1 and CDR2 from the germline V gene are ENHRY and SYGVKD. DNA of the CDR3: TGTGCCATCAGCCTGACAGCTCTTGGTGGAAACACCATATATTTT. It is translated as CAISLTALGGNTIYF.

The chain combines TRBV5-1 with TRBJ1-6, with 9 bases fitting TRBD1. With 0 bases clipped from V and 5 bases from J, the junction kept 0 bases outside the gene matches. CDR1 and CDR2 from the germline V gene are SGHRS and YFSETQ. CDR3 length equals 15 residues. CDR3 sequence: CASSLGTGDNSPLHF. As DNA, the CDR3 is TGCGCCAGCAGCTTGGGGACAGGGGATAATTCACCCCTCCACTTT.

For this clone: The junction departs from the called germline gene at one end, perhaps through a read error. The chain employs TRBV7-7 and TRBJ2-3, with D uncertain. The CDR3 length is 15 residues. The germline V gene has CDR1 SSHAT and CDR2 FNYEAQ (reference sequence). The CDR3 nucleotides are TGTGCTAGCAGCTTAGGTGCACGACGCACAGATACGCAGTATTTT. Residues: CASSLGARRTDTQYF.

The chain recombines TRBV2 with TRBJ1-5; D is undetermined. V lost 8 bases and J 0 bases, leaving 17 bases between the germline ends. CDR3 length equals 16 residues. Germline V gene data show CDR1 as SNHLY and CDR2 as FYNNEI. The CDR3 coding sequence is TGTGCCAGCCTAAAAGACGGCCACTATAGCAATCAGCCCCAGCATTTT. This encodes CASLKDGHYSNQPQHF.